The 28 T cell receptor beta chains presented below share a single source sample, sequenced in a study of early T cells in non-severe SARS-CoV-2 infection. Each CDR3 protein is one row after TCRdb ran MiXCR on the 5' RACE reads. The table includes 50,000 to 65,000 distinct CDR3 sequences, 8% to 9.5% detected once. The sample was whole blood. Source of these receptors: an adult who was a healthcare worker with PCR-confirmed SARS-CoV-2 infection or an uninfected control (not recorded which).

This clonotype has at least ten counts. This CDR3 is CASRPTENTEAFF. Written as DNA, the CDR3 is TGTGCCAGCAGGCCGACAGAGAACACTGAAGCTTTCTTT. V is TRBV12-3 or TRBV12-4 and J is TRBJ1-1, with D perhaps TRBD1 (5 bases). V was cut by 6 bases and J by 1 base, with 9 bases left in between. This CDR3 comprises 13 residues.

This sequence joins TRBV29-1 and TRBJ2-3; D gene unclear. CDR1 is SQVTM and CDR2 is ANQGSEA in the germline V gene. Trimming left V 2 bases short and J 0 bases short, with 9 bases between. The CDR3 runs to 14 residues. CDR3 region: CSVEWQVSTDTQYF. CDR3 sequence (DNA): TGCAGCGTTGAATGGCAGGTTAGCACAGATACGCAGTATTTT.

This clonotype showed up many times. The chain has TRBV20-1 and TRBJ1-2; maybe TRBD1 (5 bases). Germline CDR1 and CDR2: DFQATT and SNEGSKA (reference sequence). The CDR3 is made up of 14 amino acids. The CDR3, as DNA: TGCAAGCCGAGTGGGGCAGGGCTGGGCTATGGCTACACCTTC. This codes for CKPSGAGLGYGYTF.

This clonotype was counted between two and nine times. This chain joins TRBV28 and TRBJ1-5; D remains unclear. Trimming took off 6 bases at V and 10 bases at J, with 13 bases between the two ends. The CDR3 runs to 12 residues. CDR1 and CDR2 from the germline V gene are MDHEN and SYDVKM. CDR3 sequence reads: CASSAALEPQHF. In DNA form, the CDR3 reads TGTGCCAGCAGCGCCGCCCTGGAACCCCAGCATTTT.

The chain couples TRBV7-2 to TRBJ1-2; the match to TRBD1 covers 10 bases. This CDR3 is 15 amino acids long. Germline CDR1 and CDR2: SGHTA and FQGNSA. V lost 5 bases and J lost 3; bases outside the gene matches: 6. The CDR3 DNA follows: TGTGCCAGCAGCCTAAGGACAGGGGGTCACTATGGCTACACCTTC. It specifies CASSLRTGGHYGYTF. Filled out from reference TRBV7-2 and TRBJ1-2, the complete variable domain reads GAGVSQSPSNKVTEKGKDVELRCDPISGHTALYWYRQSLGQGLEFLIYFQGNSAPDKSGLPSDRFSAERTGGSVSTLTIQRTQQEDSAVYLCASSLRTGGHYGYTFGSGTRLTVV.

This clonotype was counted ten times or more. The chain links TRBV30 to TRBJ2-7; maybe TRBD1 (6 bases). With 8 bases removed from V and 3 bases from J, the gap between germline ends came to 17 bases. The CDR3 covers 13 residues. The germline V gene has CDR1 GTSNPN and CDR2 SVGIG (reference sequence). CDR3 DNA sequence: TGTGCCGGGAAAACAGGGTCGCTCTACGAGCAGTACTTC. Translated: CAGKTGSLYEQYF.

This clonotype has more than one count but fewer than ten. This chain connects TRBV6-6 to TRBJ2-7; TRBD2 aligns across 7 bases. The length of the CDR3 is 16 residues. The germline gives CDR1 MNHNY, CDR2 SVGAGI (reference sequence). V shed 5 bases and J 2 bases; nucleotides not matched to a gene: 12. CDR3 in DNA: TGTGCCAGCAGTCCACCCTTGGCGGGACTAACCTACGAGCAGTACTTC. Protein: CASSPPLAGLTYEQYF.

Many counts were recorded for this clonotype. The chain couples TRBV10-2 to TRBJ1-5; D might be TRBD1 (6 bases). Germline loops: CDR1 WSHSY, CDR2 SAAADI. This CDR3 has 13 amino acids. V was shortened by 4 bases and J by 8 bases, with 12 bases between the two germline ends. CDR3 coding DNA: TGCGCCAGCAGTGTTGGGGGCGCGGAGCCCCAGCATTTT. Protein sequence: CASSVGGAEPQHF.

This clonotype was observed many times. The chain uses TRBV20-1 and TRBJ2-7; 13 bases are shared with TRBD2. This CDR3 has 16 amino acids. V shed 0 bases and J 9 bases; nucleotides not matched to a gene: 11. Germline CDR1 is DFQATT and CDR2 is SNEGSKA (reference sequence). The CDR3: CSARETPGLAGSRQYF. The DNA for the CDR3 is TGCAGTGCTAGAGAAACTCCGGGACTAGCGGGATCGAGGCAGTACTTC.

The rearrangement links TRBV4-3 to TRBJ2-1, with D possibly TRBD2 on 6 matching bases. Trimming stripped 4 bases from V and 3 bases from J, with 13 bases between. This CDR3 region has 15 residues. Germline V CDR1 and CDR2: LGHNA, YSLEER. The CDR3 bases are TGCGCCAGCAGCCGGGGGACTGGAGACTACAATGAGCAGTTCTTC. This encodes CASSRGTGDYNEQFF.

The sample holds many counts of this clonotype. J is TRBJ1-2 and V is TRBV6-5; TRBD1 aligns across 10 bases. The CDR3 runs 16 residues. V was pared by 1 base and J by 4 bases, with 6 bases of the junction left unmatched. CDR1 and CDR2 from the germline V gene are MNHEY and SVGAGI. CDR3 loop: CASSYYRTGGGYGYTF. The CDR3 nucleotides are TGTGCCAGCAGTTACTACCGGACAGGGGGAGGCTATGGCTACACCTTC.

This clonotype was seen only a few times. This chain joins TRBV6-5 and TRBJ2-7; D is unresolved. CDR1 and CDR2 from the germline V gene are MNHEY and SVGAGI. This CDR3 has 15 residues. V was pared by 5 bases and J by 3 bases, with 17 bases between. The CDR3, as DNA: TGTGCCAGCAGTCTTTCAAACGTGCCTGTCTACGAGCAGTACTTC. Its protein is CASSLSNVPVYEQYF.

This clonotype was recorded at least ten times. The rearrangement uses TRBV28 and TRBJ1-5; D unresolved. The germline V and J ends were trimmed by 7 bases and 1 base, with 14 bases remaining between them. The CDR3 runs to 15 residues. Germline CDR1 is MDHEN and CDR2 is SYDVKM. The CDR3 is CASIPHILSNQPQHF. The CDR3 region has the DNA TGTGCCAGCATCCCTCATATTCTAAGCAATCAGCCCCAGCATTTT.

The chain employs TRBV20-1 and TRBJ2-3, with TRBD2 identical over 8 bases. The CDR3 sequence is 14 residues long. CDR1 is DFQATT and CDR2 is SNEGSKA in the germline V gene (reference sequence). The ends lost 6 bases at V and 6 bases at J; junction bases unmatched: 11. CDR3 in DNA: TGCAGTGCCCCTCAGGCGGGAGGAGCCGATACGCAGTATTTT. It codes for CSAPQAGGADTQYF.

This chain joins TRBV12-3 or TRBV12-4 and TRBJ1-1; D call uncertain. Trimming took 3 bases from V and 3 from J, leaving 5 bases between them. The CDR3 spans 12 residues. The CDR3 sequence is CASSFQDTEAFF. CDR3 nucleotide sequence: TGTGCCAGCAGTTTTCAGGACACTGAAGCTTTCTTT.

This clonotype has a count of ten or more. The chain uses TRBV10-3 and TRBJ2-5; D not certain. V lost 10 bases to trimming and J lost 2 bases, with 8 bases between them. Germline V gives CDR1 ENHRY, CDR2 SYGVKD. The CDR3 is 11 residues long. The CDR3 loop reads CATQAQETQYF. The DNA of the CDR3 is TGTGCCACGCAGGCTCAAGAGACCCAGTACTTC.

This clonotype was seen a few times. The chain is built from TRBV4-1 and TRBJ1-5; tentatively, D is TRBD1 (5 bases). This CDR3 is built from 15 residues. V was pared by 3 bases and J by 3 bases, with 12 bases between. CDR1 is MGHRA and CDR2 is YSYEKL in the germline V gene. In nucleotides, the CDR3 is TGCGCCAGCAGCCAGCTGGGACGGAACAATCAGCCCCAGCATTTT. Amino acid sequence: CASSQLGRNNQPQHF.

This clonotype came up many times. CDR3 in amino acids: CASSQPGQLSGAQYF. The CDR3 bases are TGTGCCAGCAGCCAACCGGGACAGCTATCTGGGGCCCAGTACTTC. The V and J genes are TRBV7-9 and TRBJ2-5; 7 nucleotides line up with TRBD1. V lost 5 bases, J lost 9 bases, and 15 bases stayed unmatched. Per germline, CDR1 SEHNR and CDR2 FQNEAQ (reference sequence). The CDR3 runs 15 residues.

This clonotype has ten or more counts. V usage is TRBV19 and J usage is TRBJ2-7; maybe TRBD1 (6 bases). The germline V gene encodes CDR1 LNHDA and CDR2 SQIVND (reference sequence). The V and J ends lost 6 bases and 3 bases respectively, with 18 bases between them. This CDR3 contains 15 residues. The CDR3 is CASSPQGDVVYEQYF. The CDR3 bases are TGTGCCAGTAGCCCACAGGGTGATGTGGTCTACGAGCAGTACTTC.

This clonotype has a handful of counts. The rearrangement links TRBV27 to TRBJ2-7; no clear D gene. Germline V gene sequence: CDR1 MNHEY, CDR2 SMNVEV (reference sequence). V shed 5 bases and J shed 3 bases, with 11 bases lying between them. This CDR3 contains 13 residues. The CDR3 here is CASSPKSFYEQYF. Written as DNA, the CDR3 is TGTGCCAGCAGTCCTAAATCGTTCTACGAGCAGTACTTC.

This clonotype was detected many times. This chain joins TRBV28 and TRBJ2-3; TRBD2 might be the D (6 bases). CDR3 length: 13 amino acids. The germline V gene has CDR1 MDHEN and CDR2 SYDVKM. The V and J ends lost 7 bases and 0 bases respectively, with 8 bases between them. The CDR3 DNA reads as TGTGCCAGCATGGGGGGAAGCACAGATACGCAGTATTTT. It encodes CASMGGSTDTQYF.

The V call is TRBV20-1, the J call TRBJ2-1, with D hard to call. This CDR3 comprises 14 residues. The V gene lost 0 bases and the J gene lost 5 bases, with 11 bases spanning the gap. Germline V CDR1 and CDR2: DFQATT, SNEGSKA (reference sequence). As DNA, the CDR3 is TGCAGTGCTAGAGATTTAGACATAAACAATGAGCAGTTCTTC. Encoded protein: CSARDLDINNEQFF.

This clonotype was picked up a small number of times. The chain combines TRBV20-1 with TRBJ2-7; 7 nucleotides agree with TRBD1. V shed 3 bases, J shed 2 bases, and the junction held 1 base outside the gene matches. There are 12 residues in the CDR3. The germline CDR1 and CDR2 sequences are DFQATT and SNEGSKA (reference sequence). The CDR3 protein is CSARTGTYEQYF. CDR3 DNA: TGCAGTGCTAGGACAGGGACCTACGAGCAGTACTTC.

This clonotype was seen at least ten times. The J gene is TRBJ1-4, the V gene TRBV2; D call uncertain. CDR1 is SNHLY, CDR2 FYNNEI, per germline. V lost 4 bases to trimming and J lost 3 bases, with 15 bases between them. The CDR3 runs to 16 residues. Here the CDR3 reads CASSARSAGSNEKLFF. The CDR3, as DNA: TGTGCCAGCAGTGCCCGTTCCGCGGGGTCTAATGAAAAACTGTTTTTT. The whole variable domain, filled in from reference TRBV2 and TRBJ1-4, reads EPEVTQTPSHQVTQMGQEVILRCVPISNHLYFYWYRQILGQKVEFLVSFYNNEISEKSEIFDDQFSVERPDGSNFTLKIRSTKLEDSAMYFCASSARSAGSNEKLFFGSGTQLSVL.

This clonotype was found a few times. The rearrangement uses TRBV29-1 and TRBJ2-1; D not certain. This CDR3 has 14 residues. Trimming removed 6 bases at V and 0 bases at J, with 12 bases between. Germline V lookup: CDR1 SQVTM, CDR2 ANQGSEA. CDR3 sequence: CSVARRSSYNEQFF. The CDR3, as DNA: TGCAGCGTCGCGCGGCGGAGCTCCTACAATGAGCAGTTCTTC.

This clonotype was counted at least ten times. The rearrangement links TRBV6-5 to TRBJ2-7, with TRBD1 matching over 9 bases. This CDR3 comprises 16 residues. Trimming removed 5 bases from V and 5 bases from J; junction bases left unmatched: 13. Germline V gene lookup returns CDR1 MNHEY and CDR2 SVGAGI. The CDR3 is CASSERDRAYGDEQYF. In nucleotides, the CDR3 is TGTGCCAGCAGTGAGAGGGACAGGGCCTACGGCGACGAGCAGTACTTC.

This clonotype came up many times. As DNA, the CDR3 is TGCAGTGCTAGAATGGCGGGAGGGTATTCCTACGAGCAGTACTTC. Translated: CSARMAGGYSYEQYF. The chain has TRBV20-1 and TRBJ2-7, with 9 bases that match TRBD2. The V gene's germline CDR1 is DFQATT and CDR2 SNEGSKA (reference sequence). The V segment lost 2 bases and the J segment 1 base; nucleotides outside the gene matches: 6. The CDR3 consists of 15 residues.

This clonotype was detected ten times or more. This chain connects TRBV5-6 to TRBJ2-6; 7 nucleotides line up with TRBD1. There are 18 residues in the CDR3. V was pared by 3 bases and J by 3 bases, with 12 bases of the junction left unmatched. CDR1 is SGHDT, CDR2 YYEEEE, per germline. CDR3 DNA sequence: TGTGCCAGCAGCTCGGGACAGCCCCACAGTATTGGGGCCAACGTCCTGACTTTC. Translation: CASSSGQPHSIGANVLTF. Together with reference TRBV5-6 and TRBJ2-6, the CDR3 gives the full variable domain: DAGVTQSPTHLIKTRGQQVTLRCSPKSGHDTVSWYQQALGQGPQFIFQYYEEEERQRGNFPDRFSGHQFPNYSSELNVNALLLGDSALYLCASSSGQPHSIGANVLTFGAGSRLTVL.